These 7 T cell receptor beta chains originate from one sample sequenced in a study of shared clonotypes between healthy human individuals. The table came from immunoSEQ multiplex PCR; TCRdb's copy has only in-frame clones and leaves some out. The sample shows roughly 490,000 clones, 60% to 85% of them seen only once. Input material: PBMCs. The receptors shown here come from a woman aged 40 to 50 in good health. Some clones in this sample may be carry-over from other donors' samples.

The CDR3: CASSQRTGEGSPLHF. CDR3 nucleotide sequence: TGTGCCAGCTCTCAGAGGACAGGGGAAGGGTCACCCCTCCACTTT. The chain is built from TRBV18 and TRBJ1-6; 9 bases are a match to TRBD1. The junction had 10 bases not matched to a gene; V was cut back by 6 bases and J by 10 bases. The CDR3 consists of 15 residues. Germline V gene sequence: CDR1 KGHSH, CDR2 LQKENI.

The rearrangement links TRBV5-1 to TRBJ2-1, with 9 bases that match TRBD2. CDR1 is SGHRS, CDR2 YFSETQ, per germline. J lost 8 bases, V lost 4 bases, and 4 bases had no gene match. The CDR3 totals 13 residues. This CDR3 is CASSLAGGYEQFF. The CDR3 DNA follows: TGCGCCAGCAGCCTTGCGGGAGGGTATGAGCAGTTCTTC.

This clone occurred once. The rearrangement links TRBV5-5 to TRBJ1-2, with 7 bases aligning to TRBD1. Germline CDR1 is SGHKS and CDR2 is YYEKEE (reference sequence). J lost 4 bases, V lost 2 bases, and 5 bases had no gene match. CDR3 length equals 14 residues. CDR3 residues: CASSLKRQGYGYTF. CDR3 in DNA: TGTGCCAGCAGCTTAAAGCGACAGGGCTATGGCTACACCTTC.

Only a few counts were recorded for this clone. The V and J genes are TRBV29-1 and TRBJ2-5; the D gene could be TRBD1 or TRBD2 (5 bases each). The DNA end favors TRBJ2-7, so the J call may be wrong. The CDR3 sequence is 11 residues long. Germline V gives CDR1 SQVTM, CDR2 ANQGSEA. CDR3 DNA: TGCAGCGTTGTGGGGGCCTACGAGCAGTACTTC. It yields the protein CSVVGAYEQYF.

The CDR3 DNA follows: TGCGCCAGCAGCTTCGGCAGGGGCCTAGAAAAACTGTTTTTT. It codes for CASSFGRGLEKLFF. This rearrangement joins TRBV5-1 to TRBJ1-4; perhaps TRBD1 as D (6 bases). The germline CDR1 and CDR2 sequences are SGHRS and YFSETQ. The CDR3 runs to 14 residues. V dropped 2 bases and J dropped 8 bases, with 13 bases sitting between them.

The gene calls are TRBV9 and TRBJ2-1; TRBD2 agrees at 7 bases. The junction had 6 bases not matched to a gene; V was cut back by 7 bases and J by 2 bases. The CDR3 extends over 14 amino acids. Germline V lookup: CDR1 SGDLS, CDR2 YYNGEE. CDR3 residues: CASERAGTYNEQFF. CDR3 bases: TGTGCCAGCGAACGAGCGGGAACCTACAATGAGCAGTTCTTC.

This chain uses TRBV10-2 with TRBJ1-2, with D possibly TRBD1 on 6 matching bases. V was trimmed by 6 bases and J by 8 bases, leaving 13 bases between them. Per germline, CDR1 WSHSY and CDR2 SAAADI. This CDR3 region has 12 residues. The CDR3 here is CASRGGQTGYTF. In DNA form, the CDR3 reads TGCGCCAGCAGGGGGGGACAAACCGGCTACACCTTC.